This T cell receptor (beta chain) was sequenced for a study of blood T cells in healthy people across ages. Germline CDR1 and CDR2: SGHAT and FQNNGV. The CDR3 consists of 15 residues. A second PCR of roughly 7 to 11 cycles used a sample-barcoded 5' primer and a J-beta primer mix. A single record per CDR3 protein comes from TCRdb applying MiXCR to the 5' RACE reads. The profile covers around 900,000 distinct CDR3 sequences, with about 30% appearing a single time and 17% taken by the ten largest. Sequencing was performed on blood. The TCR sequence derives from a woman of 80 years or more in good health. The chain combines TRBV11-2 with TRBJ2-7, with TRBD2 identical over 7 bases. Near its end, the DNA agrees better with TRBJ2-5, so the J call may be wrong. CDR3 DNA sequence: TGTGCCAGCAGCGTGACTAGGGAGGGATACGGGACCCAGTACTTC. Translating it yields CASSVTREGYGTQYF.